The 5 T cell receptor beta chains in this list originate from one sample, sequenced in a study of T cells in Graves' hyperthyroidism and ophthalmopathy. Amplified regions were TCR beta CDR3 sequences from RNA transcripts. First-round RT-PCR of the TCR CDR3 relied on the HTBI primer set. TCRdb fed the multiplex PCR reads into MiXCR, producing one record per CDR3 protein. The table lists around 660,000 distinct CDR3 sequences, roughly 45% of them singletons. What was sequenced was peripheral blood or thyroid tissue (not recorded which). The source is an adult man with Graves' disease, either hyperthyroidism or ophthalmopathy (not recorded which).

This chain uses TRBV20-1 with TRBJ2-5; no firm D call. The CDR3 is made up of 15 amino acids. Trimming pared 0 bases from V and 5 bases from J, leaving 16 bases between. Germline CDR1 is DFQATT and CDR2 is SNEGSKA (reference sequence). CDR3 in amino acids: CSARDLTPPQETQYF. The CDR3 DNA reads as TGCAGTGCTAGAGACCTAACCCCCCCTCAGGAGACCCAGTACTTC.

This clonotype was found many times. The V and J genes are TRBV10-3 and TRBJ1-2; 8 bases agree with TRBD1. Looked up from germline, CDR1 is ENHRY and CDR2 is SYGVKD. V dropped 8 bases and J dropped 7; count of bases not matched to a gene: 3. This CDR3 is built from 11 residues. The CDR3 DNA follows: TGTGCCATCCCCAGGGGGCTTGGCTACACCTTC. Protein sequence: CAIPRGLGYTF.

The rearrangement links TRBV20-1 to TRBJ1-6; TRBD1 matches at 12 bases. The CDR3 length is 17 residues. Germline V gene lookup returns CDR1 DFQATT and CDR2 SNEGSKA (reference sequence). The J segment lost 9 bases and the V segment lost 4 bases, leaving 13 bases of the junction unmatched. The CDR3 bases are TGCAGTGCTACCGGGACAGGGGGCGACGAATATGGTTCACCCCTCCACTTT. Translating gives CSATGTGGDEYGSPLHF.

This clonotype was counted ten times or more. The chain joins TRBV19 to TRBJ1-5; D not certain. The CDR3 is 14 amino acids. The V end was cut by 6 bases, the J end by 2 bases, with 11 bases between. Germline V gene sequence: CDR1 LNHDA, CDR2 SQIVND (reference sequence). The CDR3 region is CASRGGQGNQPQHF. CDR3 DNA: TGTGCCAGTAGAGGAGGGCAGGGCAATCAGCCCCAGCATTTT.

This chain joins TRBV5-1 and TRBJ2-7; D is unclear. The CDR3 loop spans 13 amino acids. V was cut by 5 bases and J by 0 bases, with 9 bases left in between. Germline values: CDR1 SGHRS, CDR2 YFSETQ. This CDR3 is CASSRPDSYEQYF. CDR3 DNA: TGCGCCAGCAGTCGCCCGGACTCCTACGAGCAGTACTTC.